The present T cell receptor (beta chain) was sequenced within a study of blood T cell repertoires in COVID-19. Assignments of participants to cohorts depended upon their own reported clinical history. Before being deemed recovered, Cohort 3 donors had two negative PCRs, clearance, or symptom resolution. This table comes from immunoSEQ multiplex PCR, and its TCRdb copy is limited to in-frame clones, with some not included. The sample carries under 300,000 clones, 80% to 90% recorded once. Germline assignment: CDR1 MNHEY and CDR2 SMNVEV (reference sequence). Trimming cost V 6 bases and J 4 bases, with 6 bases left between them. CDR3 length: 11 amino acids.

The clonotype comes from a man aged 40-55 years who had recovered from COVID-19. The V gene is TRBV27, the J gene TRBJ1-2; D unresolved. Sequencing used PBMCs or T cells enriched from blood (not recorded which). CDR3 DNA: TGTGCCAGCAGAGCAGGCTATGGCTACACCTTC. This encodes CASRAGYGYTF.